The subject of this entry is one T cell receptor (beta chain). This specimen belongs to a study of CD8 T cells in Susac syndrome. RNA, at about 0.45 to 1 ug, was reverse transcribed with random hexamers. Coverage of TCR beta CDR3 amplification by immunoSEQ multiplex PCR extended to 54 Vbeta and 13 Jbeta. TCRdb processed the immunoSEQ multiplex PCR reads anew with MiXCR; each CDR3 protein has one entry. The sample contains around 69,000 distinct CDR3 sequences, over 90% of which appear only once. The multiple sclerosis controls consisted of treatment-naive patients with relapsing-remitting disease, either stable or active. The authors negatively isolated CD8+ and CD4+ T cells and FACS-enriched TEMRA cells. This CDR3 is 13 amino acids long. V lost 7 bases and J 3 bases, leaving 12 bases between the germline ends.

Sequenced sample: CD4+ T cells from PBMCs. The sequence was collected from a human donor with multiple sclerosis. The chain couples TRBV12-3 or TRBV12-4 to TRBJ2-5; D gene uncertain. The CDR3: CASTAGPKETQYF. Written as DNA, the CDR3 is TGTGCCAGCACCGCCGGACCAAAAGAGACCCAGTACTTC.